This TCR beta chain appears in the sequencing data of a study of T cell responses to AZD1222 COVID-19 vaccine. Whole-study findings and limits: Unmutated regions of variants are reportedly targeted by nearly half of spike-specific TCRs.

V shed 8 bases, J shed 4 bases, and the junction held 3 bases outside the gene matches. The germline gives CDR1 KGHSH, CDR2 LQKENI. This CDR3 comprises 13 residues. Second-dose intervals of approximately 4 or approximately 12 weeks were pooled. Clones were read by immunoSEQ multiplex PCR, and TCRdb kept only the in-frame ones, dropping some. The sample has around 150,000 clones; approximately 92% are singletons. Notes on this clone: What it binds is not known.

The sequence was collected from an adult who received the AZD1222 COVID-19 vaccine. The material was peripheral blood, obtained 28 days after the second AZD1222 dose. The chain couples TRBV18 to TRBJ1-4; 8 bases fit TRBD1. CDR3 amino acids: CASAGQVNEKLFF. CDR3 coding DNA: TGTGCCAGCGCGGGACAGGTTAATGAAAAACTGTTTTTT.